The rows below give T cell receptor beta chains drawn from one sample of a study of shared clonotypes between healthy human individuals. The repertoire was sequenced with immunoSEQ multiplex PCR; TCRdb's copy has only in-frame clones and lacks some. In the table there are about 680,000 clones, roughly 72% of which are singletons. Material for sequencing was memory CD4+ T cells sorted from blood. The receptors here all came from a woman between 25 and 40 years old in good health. The CDR3 runs from the conserved cysteine through the conserved F or W. The D gene is left open where the match is weak. Size tells how often a clone was seen (once, few, many) or the class of an expanded clone, and some rows leave it out.

TRBD2 TRBJ2-2 NA TRBV9 TGTGCCAGCAGCGTAGGTGGAAGGGAGGGTACCGTAAACACCGGGGAGCTGTTTTTT CASSVGGREGTVNTGELFF
TRBD2 TRBJ2-5 NA TRBV2 TGTGCCAGCACCAAAGGGGTAGCGGGTACTCAAGAGACCCAGTACTTC CASTKGVAGTQETQYF
NA TRBJ2-5 NA TRBV5-1 TGCGCCAGCAGCTGGGGGGTAGGAGAGACCCAGTACTTC CASSWGVGETQYF
NA TRBJ1-3 NA TRBV2 TGTGCCAGCAGTGAAGCCCCACGGGGGGGGTACACCATATATTTT CASSEAPRGGYTIYF
NA TRBJ2-3 many TRBV18 TGTGCCAGCTCACCTGATCTGATAAGCACAGATACGCAGTATTTT CASSPDLISTDTQYF
NA TRBJ2-1 NA TRBV5-1 TGCGCCAGCAGCCCCAGGAATCGTAATGAGCAGTTCTTC CASSPRNRNEQFF
NA TRBJ1-1 NA TRBV10-2 TGCGCCAGCAGTACTCCCCGGGGGCTGAACACTGAAGCTTTCTTT CASSTPRGLNTEAFF
NA TRBJ2-5 NA TRBV7-6 TGTGCCAGCAGCTTCCCGCTAGCGTCGGGGGAGACCCAGTACTTC CASSFPLASGETQYF
NA TRBJ2-1 NA TRBV5-1 TGCGCCAGCAGCTTGGATCCTCACTCTTTCGGCAATGAGCAGTTCTTC CASSLDPHSFGNEQFF
TRBD2 TRBJ2-2 NA TRBV11-2 TGTGCCAGCAGTCTAGCGGGAGGAAACACCGGGGAGCTGTTTTTT CASSLAGGNTGELFF
NA TRBJ2-3 NA TRBV27 TGTGCCAGCCATGGGCTGCCGGCGGGGGATACGCAGTATTTT CASHGLPAGDTQYF
NA TRBJ1-5 NA TRBV2 TGTGCCAGCAGTGAACACAGGGCTGGCAATCAGCCCCAGCATTTT CASSEHRAGNQPQHF
NA TRBJ2-1 NA TRBV6-4 TGTGCCAGCAGTTACTCTTCAACACCGGAGCAGTTCTTC CASSYSSTPEQFF
TRBD1 TRBJ2-7 NA TRBV5-1 TGCGCCAGCAGCTTCGACAGGGTCCAGCAGTACTTC CASSFDRVQQYF
TRBD1 TRBJ1-2 NA TRBV25-1 TGTGCCAGCAGTGCCACAGGGGGCGAGGGCTATGGCTACACCTTC CASSATGGEGYGYTF
NA TRBJ2-2 NA TRBV7-2 TGTGCCAGCAGCCTCCAAACCGGGGAGCTGTTTTTT CASSLQTGELFF
NA TRBJ1-2 few TRBV4-1 TGCGCCAGCAGCCAAGTGGGGGAGAACTATGGCTACACCTTC CASSQVGENYGYTF
TRBD1 TRBJ2-2 NA TRBV2 TGTGCCAGCAGGGACCCCGGGACAGTGAACACCGGGGAGCTGTTTTTT CASRDPGTVNTGELFF
TRBD1 TRBJ1-1 NA TRBV19 TGTGCCAGTAGGGGGACAGGGTCGCGGACTGAAGCTTTCTTT CASRGTGSRTEAFF
NA TRBJ1-2 few TRBV6-1 TGTGCCAGCAGTGTAACAGACTATGGCTACACCTTC CASSVTDYGYTF
NA TRBJ2-1 NA TRBV19 TGTGCCAGTAGTATTGCCATAGTCAATGAGCAGTTCTTC CASSIAIVNEQFF
NA TRBJ2-2 once TRBV10-3 TGTGCCATCAGTGATCGGGGGACACAGAACACCGGGGAGCTGTTTTTT CAISDRGTQNTGELFF
NA TRBJ2-4 NA TRBV18 TGTGCCAGCTCACCACCTGCGGGACTAGCCAAAAACATTCAGTACTTC CASSPPAGLAKNIQYF
NA TRBJ2-2 NA TRBV11-3 TGTGCCAGCAGCAGAGGGACTCAGGGTAACACCGGGGAGCTGTTTTTT CASSRGTQGNTGELFF
NA TRBJ2-5 NA TRBV15 TGTGCCACCAGCAGAGTGGGGGAGAGGGAGACCCAGTACTTC CATSRVGERETQYF
NA TRBJ1-2 NA TRBV28 TGTGCCAGCAGTTTGTGGCGAAGGGATCATGGCTACACCTTC CASSLWRRDHGYTF
NA TRBJ2-4 NA TRBV20-1 TGCAGTGCTAGAGACGGGGTGAATCAGTACTTC CSARDGVNQYF
TRBD2 TRBJ2-7 NA TRBV27 TGTGCCAGCAGTTTATCGGGGGGGTCCGAGCAGTACTTC CASSLSGGSEQYF
NA TRBJ2-3 NA TRBV18 TGTGCCAGCTCACCTTCCGACCCAATCGGGGATACGCAGTATTTT CASSPSDPIGDTQYF
NA TRBJ1-1 NA TRBV7-9 TGTGCCAGCAGCTTAGCGGAGGGGCGAGGGAACACTGAAGCTTTCTTT CASSLAEGRGNTEAFF
TRBD1 TRBJ1-1 NA TRBV30 TGTGCCTGGGACAGGGCAATTGGAGTCACTGAAGCTTTCTTT CAWDRAIGVTEAFF
TRBD1 TRBJ2-5 NA TRBV5-4 TGTGCCAGCAATCCAGGCAACAGGGGCAGAGAGACCCAGTACTTC CASNPGNRGRETQYF
TRBD1 TRBJ1-1 NA TRBV5-6 TGTGCCAGCAGACGGGGGACAGGGTCCGGTAAAGCTTTCTTT CASRRGTGSGKAFF